The clone carrying this TCR beta chain was detected a few times. Its antigen remains unidentified. CDR3 length equals 13 residues. V shed 4 bases and J 8 bases; nucleotides not matched to a gene: 6. Looked up from germline, CDR1 is SQVTM and CDR2 is ANQGSEA. This sample was included in a study of post-analysis software for immune sequencing data. General study results and limits: In patients, TRBV5-6, TRBV5-1 and TRBV20-1 belonged to about five TRBV segments found more frequently than in controls. When the samples were clustered directly with F measure, those that had been prepared in the same batch showed strong co-clustering.

Incorporated into the TCR beta cDNA libraries were unique molecular identifiers, which served to reduce PCR and sequencing biases. MiXCR, applied by TCRdb to the PCR reads, yields one record per CDR3 protein. The data show about 760,000 distinct CDR3 sequences, 25% to 30% seen once. The V and J genes are TRBV29-1 and TRBJ2-1, with 9 positions matching TRBD2. This clonotype was sampled from a girl aged 10-17 years with multiple sclerosis. The sample consisted of blood. The CDR3 nucleotides read TGCAGCGTTGGGGCGGGAGGGCCGTATGAGCAGTTCTTC. It codes for CSVGAGGPYEQFF.